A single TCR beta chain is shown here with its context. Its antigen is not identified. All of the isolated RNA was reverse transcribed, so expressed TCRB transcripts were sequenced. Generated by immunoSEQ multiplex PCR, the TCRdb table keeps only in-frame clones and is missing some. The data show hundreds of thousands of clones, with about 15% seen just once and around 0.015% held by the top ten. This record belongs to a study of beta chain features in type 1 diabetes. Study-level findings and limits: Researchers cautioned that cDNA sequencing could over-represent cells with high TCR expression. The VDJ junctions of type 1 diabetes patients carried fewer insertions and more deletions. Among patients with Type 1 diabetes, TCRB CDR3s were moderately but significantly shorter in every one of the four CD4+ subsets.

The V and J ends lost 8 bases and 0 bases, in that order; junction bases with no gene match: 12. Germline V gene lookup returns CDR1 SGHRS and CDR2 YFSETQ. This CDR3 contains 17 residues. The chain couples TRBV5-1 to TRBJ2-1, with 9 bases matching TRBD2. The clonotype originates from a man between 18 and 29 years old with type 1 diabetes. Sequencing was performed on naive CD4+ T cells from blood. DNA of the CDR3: TGCGCCAGTAGGGGATGGGTTAGCGGGAGCTCCTACAATGAGCAGTTCTTC. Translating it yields CASRGWVSGSSYNEQFF. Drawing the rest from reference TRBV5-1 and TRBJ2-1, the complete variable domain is KAGVTQTPRYLIKTRGQQVTLSCSPISGHRSVSWYQQTPGQGLQFLFEYFSETQRNKGNFPGRFSGRQFSNSRSEMNVSTLELGDSALYLCASRGWVSGSSYNEQFFGPGTRLTVL.